This TCR beta chain was documented in a study of blood T cell repertoires in COVID-19. For the study at large: The study drew acute and convalescent COVID-19 samples from the United States, Italy and Spain.

How the authors handled the data: Using reference gene primer amplification, nucleated cell counts were estimated. Repertoires were generated with immunoSEQ multiplex PCR, while TCRdb's copy carries only in-frame clones and drops some. The DNA gave D and trimming, while V, J and clone size come from that table. The sample yields 170,000 or so clones, 85% to 90% seen once. Germline V gene lookup returns CDR1 MNHEY and CDR2 SMNVEV (reference sequence). This CDR3 has 14 residues. Trimming removed 6 bases from V and 4 bases from J, with 15 bases in between. Sequencing was carried out using peripheral blood. The source is a man in his sixties with COVID-19, enrolled during active disease. The rearrangement uses TRBV27 and TRBJ1-2; D possibly corresponds to TRBD1 (6 bases). This CDR3 is CASSPTGGGYGYTF. Here the CDR3 DNA reads TGTGCCAGCAGCCCTACGGGGGGCGGCTATGGCTACACCTTC.